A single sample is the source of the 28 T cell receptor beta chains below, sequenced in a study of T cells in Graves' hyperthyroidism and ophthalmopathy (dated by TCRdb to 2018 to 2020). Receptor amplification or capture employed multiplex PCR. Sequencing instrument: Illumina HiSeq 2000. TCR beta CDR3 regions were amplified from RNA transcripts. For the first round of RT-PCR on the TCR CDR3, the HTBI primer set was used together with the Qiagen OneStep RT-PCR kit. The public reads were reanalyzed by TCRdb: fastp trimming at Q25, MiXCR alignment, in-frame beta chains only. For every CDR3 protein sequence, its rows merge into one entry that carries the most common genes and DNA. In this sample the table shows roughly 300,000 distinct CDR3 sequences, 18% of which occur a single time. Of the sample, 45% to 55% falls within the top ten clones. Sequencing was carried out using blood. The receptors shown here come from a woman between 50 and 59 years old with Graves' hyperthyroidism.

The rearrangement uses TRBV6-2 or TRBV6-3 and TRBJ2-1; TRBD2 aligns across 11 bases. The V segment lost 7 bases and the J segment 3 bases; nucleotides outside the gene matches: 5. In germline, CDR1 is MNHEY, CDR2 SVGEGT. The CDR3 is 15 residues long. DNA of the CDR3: TGTGCCAGCATCGTAGCGGGAGGGATCTACAATGAGCAGTTCTTC. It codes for CASIVAGGIYNEQFF.

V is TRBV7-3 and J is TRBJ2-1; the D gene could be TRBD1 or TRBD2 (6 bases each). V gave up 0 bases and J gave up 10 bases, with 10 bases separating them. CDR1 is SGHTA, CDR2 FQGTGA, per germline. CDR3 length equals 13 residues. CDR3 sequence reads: CASSLTGAGEQFF. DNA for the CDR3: TGTGCCAGCAGCTTAACGGGGGCGGGAGAGCAGTTCTTC. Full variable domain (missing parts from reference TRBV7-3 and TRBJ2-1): GAGVSQTPSNKVTEKGKYVELRCDPISGHTALYWYRQSLGQGPEFLIYFQGTGAADDSGLPNDRFFAVRPEGSVSTLKIQRTERGDSAVYLCASSLTGAGEQFFGPGTRLTVL.

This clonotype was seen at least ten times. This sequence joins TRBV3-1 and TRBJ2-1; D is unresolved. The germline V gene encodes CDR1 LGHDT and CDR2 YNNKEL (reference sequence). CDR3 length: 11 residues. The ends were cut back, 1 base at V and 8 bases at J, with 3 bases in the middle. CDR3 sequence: CASSQGDEQFF. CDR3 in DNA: TGTGCCAGCAGCCAAGGGGATGAGCAGTTCTTC.

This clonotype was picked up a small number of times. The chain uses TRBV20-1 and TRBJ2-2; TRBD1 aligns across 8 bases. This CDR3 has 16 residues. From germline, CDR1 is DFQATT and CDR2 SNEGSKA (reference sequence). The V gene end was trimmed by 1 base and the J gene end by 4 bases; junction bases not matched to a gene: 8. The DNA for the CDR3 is TGCAGTGCTAGAGCCAGGGGGCGCTTGAGCACCGGGGAGCTGTTTTTT. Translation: CSARARGRLSTGELFF.

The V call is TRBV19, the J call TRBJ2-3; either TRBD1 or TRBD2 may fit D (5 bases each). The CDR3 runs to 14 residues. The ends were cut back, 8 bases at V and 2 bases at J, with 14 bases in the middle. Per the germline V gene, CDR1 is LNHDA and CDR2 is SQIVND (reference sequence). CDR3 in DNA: TGTGCCAGTCGCCGGGACCAACCCACAGATACGCAGTATTTT. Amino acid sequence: CASRRDQPTDTQYF.

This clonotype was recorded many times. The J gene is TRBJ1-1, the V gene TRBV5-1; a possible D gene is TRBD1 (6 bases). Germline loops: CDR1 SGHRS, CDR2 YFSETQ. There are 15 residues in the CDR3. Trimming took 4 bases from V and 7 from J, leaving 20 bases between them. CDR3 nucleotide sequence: TGCGCCAGCAGCCCAGAAGAACAGGGTATAGGTGAAGCTTTCTTT. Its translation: CASSPEEQGIGEAFF.

This chain's CDR3 is CASSPPGLAGVWGTGELFF. CDR3 sequence (DNA): TGTGCCAGCAGCCCACCGGGACTAGCGGGAGTCTGGGGCACCGGGGAGCTGTTTTTT. V gene TRBV3-1 combines with J gene TRBJ2-2, with 14 positions matching TRBD2. Germline trimming cut 4 bases from V and 4 bases from J; bases unmatched to any gene: 11. Germline CDR1 and CDR2: LGHDT and YNNKEL (reference sequence). The CDR3 covers 19 residues.

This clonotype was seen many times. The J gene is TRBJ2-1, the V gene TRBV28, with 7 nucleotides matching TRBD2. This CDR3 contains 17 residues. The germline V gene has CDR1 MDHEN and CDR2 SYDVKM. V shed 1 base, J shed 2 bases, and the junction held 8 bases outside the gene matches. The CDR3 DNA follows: TGTGCCAGCAGTTTATTTGAATGGGAGGGCGCCTACAATGAGCAGTTCTTC. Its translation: CASSLFEWEGAYNEQFF.

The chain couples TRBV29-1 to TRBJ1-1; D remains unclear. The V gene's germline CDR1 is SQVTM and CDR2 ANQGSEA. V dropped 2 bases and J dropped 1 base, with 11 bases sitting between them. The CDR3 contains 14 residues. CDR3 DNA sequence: TGCAGCGTTGAACCTCCAGCACGGAACACTGAAGCTTTCTTT. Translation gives CSVEPPARNTEAFF. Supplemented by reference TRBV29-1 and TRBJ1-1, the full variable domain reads SAVISQKPSRDICQRGTSLTIQCQVDSQVTMMFWYRQQPGQSLTLIATANQGSEATYESGFVIDKFPISRPNLTFSTLTVSNMSPEDSSIYLCSVEPPARNTEAFFGQGTRLTVV.

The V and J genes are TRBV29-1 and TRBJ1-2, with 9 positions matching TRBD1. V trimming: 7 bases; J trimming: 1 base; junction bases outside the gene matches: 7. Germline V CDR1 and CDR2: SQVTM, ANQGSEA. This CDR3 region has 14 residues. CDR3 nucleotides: TGCAGCGCCGACCGACAGGGGGTTAACTATGGCTACACCTTC. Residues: CSADRQGVNYGYTF. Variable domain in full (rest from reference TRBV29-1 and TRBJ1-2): SAVISQKPSRDICQRGTSLTIQCQVDSQVTMMFWYRQQPGQSLTLIATANQGSEATYESGFVIDKFPISRPNLTFSTLTVSNMSPEDSSIYLCSADRQGVNYGYTFGSGTRLTVV.

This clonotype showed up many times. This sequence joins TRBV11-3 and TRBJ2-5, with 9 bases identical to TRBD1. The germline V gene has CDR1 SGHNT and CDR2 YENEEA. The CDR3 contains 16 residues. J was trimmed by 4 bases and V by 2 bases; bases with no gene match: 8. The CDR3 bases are TGTGCCAGCAGCTTACCACGGGACAGGGTAACAGAGACCCAGTACTTC. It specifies CASSLPRDRVTETQYF.

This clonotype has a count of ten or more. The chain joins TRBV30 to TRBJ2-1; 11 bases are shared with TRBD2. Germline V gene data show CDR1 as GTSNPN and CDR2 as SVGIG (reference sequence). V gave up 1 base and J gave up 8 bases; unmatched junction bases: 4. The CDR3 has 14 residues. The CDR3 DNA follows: TGTGCCTGGAGTGATAGCGGGGGGGCGGATGAGCAGTTCTTC. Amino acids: CAWSDSGGADEQFF.

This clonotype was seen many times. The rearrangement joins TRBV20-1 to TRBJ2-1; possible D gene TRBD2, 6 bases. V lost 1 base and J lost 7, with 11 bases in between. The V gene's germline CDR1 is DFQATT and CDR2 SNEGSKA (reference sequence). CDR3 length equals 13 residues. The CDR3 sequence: CSARARLENEQFF. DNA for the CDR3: TGCAGTGCTAGAGCCCGACTAGAAAATGAGCAGTTCTTC.

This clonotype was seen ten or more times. DNA of the CDR3: TGTGCCAGCAGAACCGAGGGAGGGGGCTACGAGCAGTACTTC. Translated, it gives CASRTEGGGYEQYF. This sequence joins TRBV2 and TRBJ2-7, with D possibly being TRBD2 (7 bases). The CDR3 runs 14 residues. The V end was cut by 6 bases, the J end by 3 bases, with 15 bases between. Germline values: CDR1 SNHLY, CDR2 FYNNEI.

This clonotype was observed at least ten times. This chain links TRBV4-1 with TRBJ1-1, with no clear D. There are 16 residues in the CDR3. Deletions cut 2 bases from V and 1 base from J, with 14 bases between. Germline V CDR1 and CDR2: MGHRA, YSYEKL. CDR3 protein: CASSQNRAASNTEAFF. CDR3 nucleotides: TGCGCCAGCAGCCAAAATCGGGCGGCGTCGAACACTGAAGCTTTCTTT.

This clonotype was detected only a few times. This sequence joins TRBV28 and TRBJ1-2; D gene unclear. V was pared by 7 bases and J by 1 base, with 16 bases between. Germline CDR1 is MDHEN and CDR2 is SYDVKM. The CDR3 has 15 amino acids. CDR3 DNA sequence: TGTGCCAGCACCTTGGGAAGCATCCTTAACTATGGCTACACCTTC. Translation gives CASTLGSILNYGYTF.

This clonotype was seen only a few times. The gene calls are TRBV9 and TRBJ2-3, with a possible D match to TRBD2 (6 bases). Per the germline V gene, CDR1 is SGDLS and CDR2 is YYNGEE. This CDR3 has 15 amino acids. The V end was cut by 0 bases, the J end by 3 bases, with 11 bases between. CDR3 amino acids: CASSVERERTDTQYF. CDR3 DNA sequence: TGTGCCAGCAGCGTAGAACGGGAGAGGACAGATACGCAGTATTTT.

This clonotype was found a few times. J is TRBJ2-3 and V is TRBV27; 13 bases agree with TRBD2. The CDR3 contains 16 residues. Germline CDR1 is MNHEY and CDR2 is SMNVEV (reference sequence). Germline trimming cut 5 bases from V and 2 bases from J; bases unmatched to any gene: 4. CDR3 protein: CASSPGTSGNTDTQYF. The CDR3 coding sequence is TGTGCCAGCAGTCCTGGGACTAGCGGGAACACAGATACGCAGTATTTT.

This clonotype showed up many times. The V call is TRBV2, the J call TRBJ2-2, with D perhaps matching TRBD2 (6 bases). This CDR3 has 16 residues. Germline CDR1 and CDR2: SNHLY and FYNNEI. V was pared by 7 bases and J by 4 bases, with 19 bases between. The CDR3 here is CASIGGVRSATGELFF. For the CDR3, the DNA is TGTGCCAGCATAGGCGGGGTTCGGTCTGCCACCGGGGAGCTGTTTTTT.

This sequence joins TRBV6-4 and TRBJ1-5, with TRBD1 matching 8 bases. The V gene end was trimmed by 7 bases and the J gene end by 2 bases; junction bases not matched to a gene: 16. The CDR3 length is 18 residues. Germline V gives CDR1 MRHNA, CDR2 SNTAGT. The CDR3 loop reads CASKRQAGGDYGNQPQHF. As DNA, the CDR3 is TGTGCCAGCAAGCGGCAGGCAGGGGGCGATTATGGCAATCAGCCCCAGCATTTT.

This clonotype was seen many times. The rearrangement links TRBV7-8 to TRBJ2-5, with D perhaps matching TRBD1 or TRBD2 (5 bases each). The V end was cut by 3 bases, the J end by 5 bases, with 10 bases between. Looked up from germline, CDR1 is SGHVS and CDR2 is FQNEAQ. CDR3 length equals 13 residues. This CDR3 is CASSFWGSETQYF. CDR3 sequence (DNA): TGTGCCAGCAGCTTTTGGGGGTCTGAGACCCAGTACTTC.

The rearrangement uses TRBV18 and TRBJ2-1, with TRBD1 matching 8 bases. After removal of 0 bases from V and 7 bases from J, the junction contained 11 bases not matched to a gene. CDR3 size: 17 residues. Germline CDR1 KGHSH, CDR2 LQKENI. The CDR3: CASSPPVQGAKSNEQFF. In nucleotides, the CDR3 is TGTGCCAGCTCACCACCGGTGCAGGGGGCCAAATCGAATGAGCAGTTCTTC.

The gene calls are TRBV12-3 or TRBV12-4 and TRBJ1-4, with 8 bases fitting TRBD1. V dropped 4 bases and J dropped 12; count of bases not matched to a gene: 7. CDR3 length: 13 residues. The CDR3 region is CASSSLQGGELFF. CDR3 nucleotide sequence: TGTGCCAGCAGTTCCCTACAGGGGGGAGAACTGTTTTTT.

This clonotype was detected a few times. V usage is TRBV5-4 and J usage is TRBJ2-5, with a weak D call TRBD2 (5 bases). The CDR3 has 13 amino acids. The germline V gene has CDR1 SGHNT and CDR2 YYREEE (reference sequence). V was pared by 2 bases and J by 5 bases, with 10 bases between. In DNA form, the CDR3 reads TGTGCCAGCAGCTTCGGGGTCGGGGAGACCCAGTACTTC. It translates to CASSFGVGETQYF.

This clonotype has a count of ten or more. The CDR3 here is CASSEAPGSNQPQHF. The DNA of the CDR3 is TGCGCCAGCAGCGAAGCCCCAGGGAGCAATCAGCCCCAGCATTTT. The V gene is TRBV5-1, the J gene TRBJ1-5; TRBD1 might be the D (5 bases). CDR1 is SGHRS and CDR2 is YFSETQ in the germline V gene. V was clipped by 4 bases and J by 1 base, with 12 bases between them. CDR3 size: 15 residues.

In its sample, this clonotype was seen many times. The CDR3 loop reads CASIPALTSGAGGCDEQFF. In DNA form, the CDR3 reads TGTGCCAGCATACCGGCTTTGACTAGCGGGGCCGGTGGTTGCGATGAGCAGTTCTTC. The chain joins TRBV3-1 to TRBJ2-1; TRBD2 agrees at 11 bases. The J segment lost 8 bases and the V segment lost 7 bases, leaving 22 bases of the junction unmatched. The germline V gene has CDR1 LGHDT and CDR2 YNNKEL (reference sequence). The CDR3 consists of 19 residues.

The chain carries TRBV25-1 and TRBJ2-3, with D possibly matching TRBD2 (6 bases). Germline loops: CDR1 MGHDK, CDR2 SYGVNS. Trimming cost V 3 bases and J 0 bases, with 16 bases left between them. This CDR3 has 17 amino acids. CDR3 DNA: TGTGCCAGCAGTGACCTGGACGGGGAGGCTAGCACAGATACGCAGTATTTT. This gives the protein CASSDLDGEASTDTQYF.

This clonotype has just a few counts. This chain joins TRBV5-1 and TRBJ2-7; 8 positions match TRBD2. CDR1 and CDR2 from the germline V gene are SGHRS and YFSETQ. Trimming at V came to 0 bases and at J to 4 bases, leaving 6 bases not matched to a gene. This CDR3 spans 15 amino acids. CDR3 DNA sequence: TGCGCCAGCAGCTTGGACACTAGCGGAGCTTACGAGCAGTACTTC. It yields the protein CASSLDTSGAYEQYF.